Each of the 15 T cell receptor beta chains below was sequenced from the same sample in a study of response to subunit inactivated influenza vaccine. Via MiXCR, TCRdb re-called the RT-PCR reads, giving one row per CDR3 protein. Counted here are just under 550,000 distinct CDR3 sequences, approximately 20% occurring once; the ten biggest clones make up about 3%. These data also formed part of another study, on T cells expressing NK-cell markers. This second report adds: The authors generated TCR beta cDNA through 5'RACE template switching with UMIs.

The sample consisted of CD4+ T cells sorted from PBMCs, taken about 12 days after vaccination. These receptors were collected from a man aged 50 to 60 who received an inactivated influenza vaccine.

In its sample, this clonotype was seen a few times. This chain uses TRBV12-3 or TRBV12-4 with TRBJ2-5; 7 nucleotides line up with TRBD1. V shed 4 bases, J shed 1 base, and the junction held 6 bases outside the gene matches. The CDR3 is 15 residues long. For the CDR3, the DNA is TGTGCCAGCAGTTGGCGACAGGGTGTCCAAGAGACCCAGTACTTC. Protein sequence: CASSWRQGVQETQYF.

This clonotype was seen many times. This chain joins TRBV28 and TRBJ2-5; D ambiguous. This CDR3 is 17 amino acids long. In germline, CDR1 is MDHEN, CDR2 SYDVKM. The V gene lost 6 bases and the J gene lost 5 bases, with 25 bases spanning the gap. This CDR3 is CASSIAVKRLDGETQYF. The CDR3 DNA reads as TGTGCCAGCAGCATAGCCGTCAAAAGATTAGATGGTGAGACCCAGTACTTC.

The genes are TRBV20-1 and TRBJ2-1, with D perhaps assigned TRBD1 or TRBD2 (6 bases each). Germline CDR1 and CDR2: DFQATT and SNEGSKA (reference sequence). Trimming removed 6 bases from V and 12 bases from J, with 21 bases in between. The length of the CDR3 is 13 residues. The CDR3 bases are TGCAGTGCCGGAGGGGGTTGGAGTGCGGGGCAGTTCTTC. It encodes CSAGGGWSAGQFF.

This clonotype has a handful of counts. The rearrangement uses TRBV7-8 and TRBJ2-1, with D unresolved. From germline, CDR1 is SGHVS and CDR2 FQNEAQ. This CDR3 has 15 residues. The V gene lost 5 bases and the J gene lost 8 bases, with 19 bases spanning the gap. As DNA, the CDR3 is TGTGCCAGCAGCACACAAAATGCGAGGACCGATGAGCAGTTCTTC. Residues: CASSTQNARTDEQFF.

This clonotype appeared a few times. The J gene is TRBJ2-7, the V gene TRBV19; TRBD1 matches 7 bases. V was pared by 4 bases and J by 4 bases, with 13 bases of the junction left unmatched. Germline loops: CDR1 LNHDA, CDR2 SQIVND (reference sequence). The CDR3 covers 16 residues. The CDR3 region is CASSNLRQGRGYEQYF. The CDR3, as DNA: TGTGCCAGTAGTAACCTCCGACAGGGAAGAGGTTACGAGCAGTACTTC.

The rearrangement uses TRBV3-1 and TRBJ2-1; 7 bases are shared with TRBD1. The CDR3 runs to 14 residues. Germline CDR1 LGHDT, CDR2 YNNKEL (reference sequence). V lost 4 bases, J lost 6 bases, and 6 bases stayed unmatched. In nucleotides, the CDR3 is TGTGCCAGCAGCCCCAACAGGGGCGGCAATGAGCAGTTCTTC. Translating it yields CASSPNRGGNEQFF.

The chain joins TRBV15 to TRBJ2-1; 13 positions agree with TRBD2. CDR3 length: 17 residues. J gave up 10 bases and V 5 bases, and 14 bases lay outside the gene matches. CDR1 is LNHNV and CDR2 is YYDKDF in the germline V gene (reference sequence). DNA for the CDR3: TGTGCCACCAGCCTAAGACTCGGACTAGCGGGAGTTTACGAGCAGTTCTTC. It specifies CATSLRLGLAGVYEQFF.

The V gene is TRBV6-1, the J gene TRBJ1-2; 7 positions match TRBD1. J lost 5 bases, V lost 2 bases, and 11 bases had no gene match. Germline loops: CDR1 MNHNS, CDR2 SASEGT. The CDR3 is 16 amino acids. CDR3 amino acids: CASSENWGQSSYGYTF. DNA for the CDR3: TGTGCCAGCAGTGAAAACTGGGGACAGTCCTCTTATGGCTACACCTTC.

This clonotype appeared a few times. The rearrangement joins TRBV7-2 to TRBJ2-2, with 8 bases aligning to TRBD1. Germline CDR1 and CDR2: SGHTA and FQGNSA. This CDR3 is 16 amino acids long. Germline trimming cut 0 bases from V and 2 bases from J; bases unmatched to any gene: 2. The CDR3 spells CASSLAGTGNTGELFF. The CDR3 coding sequence is TGTGCCAGCAGCTTAGCCGGGACAGGTAACACCGGGGAGCTGTTTTTT.

In this sample, this clonotype turned up once. This chain joins TRBV27 and TRBJ1-5; D not certain. CDR3 size: 13 residues. Trimming left V 3 bases short and J 6 bases short, with 9 bases between. The germline V gene has CDR1 MNHEY and CDR2 SMNVEV (reference sequence). The CDR3 here is CASSFGRGQPQHF. In DNA form, the CDR3 reads TGTGCCAGCAGTTTTGGCCGGGGTCAGCCCCAGCATTTT.

The chain carries TRBV7-2 and TRBJ1-4; no reliable D call. The V end lost 1 base, the J end lost 0 bases, and 9 bases lay between the germline ends. The CDR3 is made up of 16 amino acids. Germline V gives CDR1 SGHTA, CDR2 FQGNSA. In DNA, the CDR3 is TGTGCCAGCAGCTTAGTTTTCTCCGCAACTAATGAAAAACTGTTTTTT. The encoded protein is CASSLVFSATNEKLFF.

The chain employs TRBV3-1 and TRBJ1-2; perhaps TRBD1 as D (5 bases). Per the germline V gene, CDR1 is LGHDT and CDR2 is YNNKEL (reference sequence). The CDR3 is 15 amino acids. The V end was cut by 8 bases, the J end by 8 bases, with 24 bases between. CDR3 nucleotides: TGTGCCAGCGGGACTCGGGAGATATCGAAGTGGGGCTACACCTTC. Protein product: CASGTREISKWGYTF. The full variable domain, its missing parts supplied by reference TRBV3-1 and TRBJ1-2, is DTAVSQTPKYLVTQMGNDKSIKCEQNLGHDTMYWYKQDSKKFLKIMFSYNNKELIINETVPNRFSPKSPDKAHLNLHINSLELGDSAVYFCASGTREISKWGYTFGSGTRLTVV.

The chain joins TRBV11-2 to TRBJ2-3, with D possibly TRBD2 on 5 matching bases. CDR1 and CDR2 (germline): SGHAT, FQNNGV. The CDR3 loop spans 20 amino acids. V was pared by 2 bases and J by 0 bases, with 24 bases between. The CDR3 DNA is TGTGCCAGCAGCTTATCCGGGATCCACCCGGACGCAACTAGCACAGATACGCAGTATTTT. Protein sequence: CASSLSGIHPDATSTDTQYF.

The CDR3 protein is CASSQQVAVSADTQYF. The CDR3, as DNA: TGTGCCAGCAGCCAACAAGTGGCGGTGAGCGCAGATACGCAGTATTTT. This chain uses TRBV3-1 with TRBJ2-3, with D unresolved. CDR3 length: 16 amino acids. Trimming shortened V by 2 bases and J by 4 bases, and 16 bases separated the two germline ends. Per the germline V gene, CDR1 is LGHDT and CDR2 is YNNKEL (reference sequence).

This clonotype occurred a few times. The rearrangement links TRBV5-1 to TRBJ2-1; D is possibly TRBD1 or TRBD2 (5 bases each). This CDR3 is 13 amino acids long. Trimming stripped 5 bases from V and 4 bases from J, with 10 bases between. Germline loops: CDR1 SGHRS, CDR2 YFSETQ. The chain's CDR3 is CASRGTEYNEQFF. CDR3 coding DNA: TGCGCCAGCAGGGGGACGGAATACAATGAGCAGTTCTTC.